The 19 T cell receptor beta chains below all came from one sample that was sequenced in a study of T cell changes during pregnancy in multiple sclerosis. Assay used: immunoSEQ multiplex PCR; TCRdb lists only in-frame clones, some missing. The data show 40,000 or so clones, about 90% seen once. The sample here was CD8+ T cells from peripheral blood mononuclear cells, taken after pregnancy. These receptors were taken from a female donor with multiple sclerosis, enrolled in a pregnancy study.

This clone has just one count. The chain recombines TRBV7-9 with TRBJ1-1; D is perhaps TRBD1 (6 bases). The CDR3 has 14 residues. Germline V gene lookup returns CDR1 SEHNR and CDR2 FQNEAQ (reference sequence). Trimming stripped 3 bases from V and 1 base from J, with 9 bases between. CDR3 protein: CASSLTGPNTEAFF. DNA for the CDR3: TGTGCCAGCAGCTTGACAGGACCGAACACTGAAGCTTTCTTT.

The chain combines TRBV19 with TRBJ2-7, with D possibly being TRBD1 (5 bases). V gave up 5 bases and J gave up 4 bases, with 15 bases separating them. Germline-derived CDR1 and CDR2 are LNHDA and SQIVND (reference sequence). The CDR3 extends over 14 amino acids. CDR3 amino acids: CASSVSTSGYEQYF. The CDR3 DNA is TGTGCCAGTAGTGTATCTACCTCAGGGTACGAGCAGTACTTC.

The chain recombines TRBV19 with TRBJ1-1; TRBD1 agrees at 10 bases. V gave up 7 bases and J gave up 4 bases; unmatched junction bases: 6. CDR3 size: 14 residues. Germline V gene data show CDR1 as LNHDA and CDR2 as SQIVND (reference sequence). The CDR3 bases are TGTGCCAGTATGGGACAGGGGTTCGTCACTGAAGCTTTCTTT. Amino acids: CASMGQGFVTEAFF.

The CDR3, as DNA: TGCGCCAGCAGCTTCCTGGGACTAGCGGGAGATGGGACCGGGGAGCTGTTTTTT. Translating gives CASSFLGLAGDGTGELFF. This rearrangement joins TRBV5-1 to TRBJ2-2, with TRBD2 identical over 14 bases. The CDR3 length is 18 residues. After removal of 2 bases from V and 5 bases from J, the junction contained 8 bases not matched to a gene. Germline loops: CDR1 SGHRS, CDR2 YFSETQ.

The chain recombines TRBV6-6 with TRBJ1-2, with D unresolved. Trimming took off 5 bases at V and 4 bases at J, with 11 bases between the two ends. The CDR3 is made up of 13 amino acids. Germline V CDR1 and CDR2: MNHNY, SVGAGI (reference sequence). CDR3 nucleotides: TGTGCCAGCAGTCTTCTCCCCCGCTATGGCTACACCTTC. Amino acid sequence: CASSLLPRYGYTF.

The CDR3 reads CSAEPGQGPAGYTF. For the CDR3, the DNA is TGCAGCGCGGAACCGGGACAGGGCCCCGCTGGCTACACCTTC. The chain is built from TRBV29-1 and TRBJ1-2; the match to TRBD1 covers 9 bases. After removal of 7 bases from V and 7 bases from J, the junction contained 13 bases not matched to a gene. The CDR3 spans 14 residues. Germline V CDR1 and CDR2: SQVTM, ANQGSEA.

The V and J genes are TRBV6-5 and TRBJ2-3; 12 bases are a match to TRBD2. CDR1 is MNHEY, CDR2 SVGAGI, per germline. V dropped 2 bases and J dropped 2; count of bases not matched to a gene: 2. This CDR3 is 16 amino acids long. The CDR3 sequence: CASSYRTSGDTDTQYF. In DNA, the CDR3 is TGTGCCAGCAGTTACCGGACTAGCGGGGACACAGATACGCAGTATTTT.

The V and J genes are TRBV5-5 and TRBJ2-7, with a weak D call TRBD1 (5 bases). Between the trimmed V and J ends, which lost 2 bases and 2 bases, there was a span of 8 bases. CDR3 size: 13 residues. Germline CDR1 is SGHKS and CDR2 is YYEKEE (reference sequence). The CDR3 spells CASSFGQAYEQYF. The CDR3 DNA sequence: TGTGCCAGCAGCTTTGGACAAGCCTACGAGCAGTACTTC.

The chain links TRBV6-5 to TRBJ1-1; unclear D gene. V lost 0 bases to trimming and J lost 0 bases, with 5 bases between them. Germline values: CDR1 MNHEY, CDR2 SVGAGI. The CDR3 has 14 residues. CDR3 nucleotide sequence: TGTGCCAGCAGTTACTCGGGCTTGAACACTGAAGCTTTCTTT. Amino acids: CASSYSGLNTEAFF.

V gene TRBV21-1 combines with J gene TRBJ1-1; the table assigns TRBD1, which was not confirmed against the DNA. TRBV21-1 is designated a pseudogene. The CDR3 has 14 amino acids. CDR3 DNA sequence: TGTGCCAGCAGCGGCCCTTCATGGCACACTGAAGCTTTCTTT. Translated: CASSGPSWHTEAFF.

The chain is built from TRBV5-6 and TRBJ2-5; TRBD2 might be the D (7 bases). Germline-derived CDR1 and CDR2 are SGHDT and YYEEEE. Trimming stripped 4 bases from V and 5 bases from J, with 21 bases between. The CDR3 is 16 amino acids. The CDR3 spells CASSPRTRGGSETQYF. Written as DNA, the CDR3 is TGTGCCAGCAGCCCCCGGACGAGGGGGGGGAGCGAGACCCAGTACTTC.

By frequency in the sample, this clone is medium-sized (0.01 to 0.1%). The gene calls are TRBV19 and TRBJ1-5; the match to TRBD1 covers 8 bases. With 5 bases clipped from V and 5 bases from J, the junction kept 8 bases outside the gene matches. Germline-derived CDR1 and CDR2 are LNHDA and SQIVND (reference sequence). This CDR3 is built from 15 residues. Written as DNA, the CDR3 is TGTGCCAGTAGTCCCCGACAGGGGACTTATCAGCCCCAGCATTTT. It is translated as CASSPRQGTYQPQHF.

The V and J genes are TRBV27 and TRBJ2-3, with TRBD2 identical over 10 bases. J lost 5 bases, V lost 5 bases, and 10 bases had no gene match. The germline CDR1 and CDR2 sequences are MNHEY and SMNVEV (reference sequence). The CDR3 has 16 residues. In DNA, the CDR3 is TGTGCCAGCAGTAACTTTCCTCTAGCGGGAGAAGATACGCAGTATTTT. Residues: CASSNFPLAGEDTQYF.

The chain carries TRBV19 and TRBJ2-2; TRBD1 aligns across 12 bases. V was clipped by 7 bases and J by 6 bases; unmatched bases: 12. Germline V gene sequence: CDR1 LNHDA, CDR2 SQIVND (reference sequence). The CDR3 runs 17 residues. The CDR3 DNA reads TGTGCCAGTACTCCTGTCCGGGACAGGGGGCTGTCCGGGGAGCTGTTTTTT. Protein: CASTPVRDRGLSGELFF.

The chain recombines TRBV6-5 with TRBJ2-7; no reliable D call. The CDR3 length is 13 residues. Germline-derived CDR1 and CDR2 are MNHEY and SVGAGI. Trimming cost V 2 bases and J 0 bases, with 5 bases left between them. The CDR3 sequence: CASSYPSSYEQYF. The CDR3, as DNA: TGTGCCAGCAGTTACCCGAGCTCCTACGAGCAGTACTTC.

The chain uses TRBV7-8 and TRBJ2-5; 7 bases align to TRBD1. Germline V gives CDR1 SGHVS, CDR2 FQNEAQ. This CDR3 region has 14 residues. V lost 4 bases and J lost 3; bases outside the gene matches: 5. The CDR3, as DNA: TGTGCCAGCAGCTCAAACAGGGGAAAAGAGACCCAGTACTTC. This gives the protein CASSSNRGKETQYF.

The CDR3 region has the DNA TGTGCCAGCAGTCCGCGCGGGTACGAGCAGTACTTC. Translated, it gives CASSPRGYEQYF. The genes are TRBV9 and TRBJ2-7; weak D call: TRBD2 (5 bases). The CDR3 loop spans 12 amino acids. From germline, CDR1 is SGDLS and CDR2 YYNGEE. The V gene lost 5 bases and the J gene lost 4 bases, with 10 bases spanning the gap.

The chain uses TRBV9 and TRBJ2-1, with D perhaps matching TRBD2 (6 bases). CDR1 is SGDLS, CDR2 YYNGEE, per germline. The CDR3 covers 15 residues. The germline V and J ends were trimmed by 2 bases and 6 bases, with 15 bases remaining between them. The DNA for the CDR3 is TGTGCCAGCAGCGTGGCCGGTACTAGCTCCAATGAGCAGTTCTTC. It translates to CASSVAGTSSNEQFF.

The chain combines TRBV9 with TRBJ1-5; no clear D gene. V shed 0 bases and J shed 3 bases, with 10 bases lying between them. Germline CDR1 is SGDLS and CDR2 is YYNGEE. There are 15 residues in the CDR3. CDR3 sequence (DNA): TGTGCCAGCAGCGTAGGTGCAAGCAACAATCAGCCCCAGCATTTT. Translating it yields CASSVGASNNQPQHF.